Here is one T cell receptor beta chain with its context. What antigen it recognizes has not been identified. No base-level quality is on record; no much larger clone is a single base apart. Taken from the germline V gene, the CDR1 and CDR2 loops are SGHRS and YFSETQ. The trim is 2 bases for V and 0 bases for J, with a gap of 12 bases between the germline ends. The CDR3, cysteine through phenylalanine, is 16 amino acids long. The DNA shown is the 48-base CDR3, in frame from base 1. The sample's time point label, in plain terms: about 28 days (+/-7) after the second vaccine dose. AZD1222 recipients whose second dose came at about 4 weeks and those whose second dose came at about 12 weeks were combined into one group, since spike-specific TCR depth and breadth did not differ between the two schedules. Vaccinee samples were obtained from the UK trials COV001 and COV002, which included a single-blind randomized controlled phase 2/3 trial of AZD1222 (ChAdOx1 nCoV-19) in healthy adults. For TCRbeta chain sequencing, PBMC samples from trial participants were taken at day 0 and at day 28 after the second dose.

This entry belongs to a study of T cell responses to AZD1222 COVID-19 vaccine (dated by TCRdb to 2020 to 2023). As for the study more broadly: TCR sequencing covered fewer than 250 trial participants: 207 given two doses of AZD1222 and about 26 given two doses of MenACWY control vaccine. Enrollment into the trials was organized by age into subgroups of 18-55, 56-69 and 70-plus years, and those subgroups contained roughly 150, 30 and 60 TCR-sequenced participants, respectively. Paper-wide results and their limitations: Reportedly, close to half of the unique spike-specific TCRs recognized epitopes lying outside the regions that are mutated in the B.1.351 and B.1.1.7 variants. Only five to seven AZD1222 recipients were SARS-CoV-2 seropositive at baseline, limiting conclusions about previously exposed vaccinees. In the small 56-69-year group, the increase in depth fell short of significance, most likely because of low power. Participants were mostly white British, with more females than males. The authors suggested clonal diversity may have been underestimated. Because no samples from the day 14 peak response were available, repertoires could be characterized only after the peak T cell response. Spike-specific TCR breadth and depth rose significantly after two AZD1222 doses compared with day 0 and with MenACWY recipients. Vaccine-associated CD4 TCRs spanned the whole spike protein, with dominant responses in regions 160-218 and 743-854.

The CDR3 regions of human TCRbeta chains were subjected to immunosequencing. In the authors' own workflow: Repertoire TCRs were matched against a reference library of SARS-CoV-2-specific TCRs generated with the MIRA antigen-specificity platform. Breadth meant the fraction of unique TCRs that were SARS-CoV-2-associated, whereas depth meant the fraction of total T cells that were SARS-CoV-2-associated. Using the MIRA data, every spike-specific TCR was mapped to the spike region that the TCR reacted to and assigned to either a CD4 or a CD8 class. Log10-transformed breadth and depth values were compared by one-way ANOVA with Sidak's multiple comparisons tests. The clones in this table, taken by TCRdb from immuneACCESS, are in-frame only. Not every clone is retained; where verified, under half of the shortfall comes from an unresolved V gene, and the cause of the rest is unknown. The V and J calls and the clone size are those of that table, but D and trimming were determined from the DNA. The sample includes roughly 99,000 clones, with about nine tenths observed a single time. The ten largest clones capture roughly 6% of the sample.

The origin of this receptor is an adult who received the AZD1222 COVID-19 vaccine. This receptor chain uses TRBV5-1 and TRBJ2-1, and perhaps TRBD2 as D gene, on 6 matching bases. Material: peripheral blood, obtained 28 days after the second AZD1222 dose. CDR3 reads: CASSLRLASSYNEQFF. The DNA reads TGCGCCAGCAGCTTACGGCTAGCGAGCTCCTACAATGAGCAGTTCTTC.